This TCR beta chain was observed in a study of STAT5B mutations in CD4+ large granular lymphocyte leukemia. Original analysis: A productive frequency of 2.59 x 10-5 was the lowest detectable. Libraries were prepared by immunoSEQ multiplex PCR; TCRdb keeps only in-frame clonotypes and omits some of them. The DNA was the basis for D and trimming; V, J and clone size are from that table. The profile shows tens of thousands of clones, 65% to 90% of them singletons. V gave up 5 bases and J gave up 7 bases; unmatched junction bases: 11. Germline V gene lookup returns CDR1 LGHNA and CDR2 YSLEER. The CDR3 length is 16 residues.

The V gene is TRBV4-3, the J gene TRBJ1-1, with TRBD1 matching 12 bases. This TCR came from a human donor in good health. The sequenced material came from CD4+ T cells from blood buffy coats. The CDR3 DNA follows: TGCGCCAGCAGCTCACGGGACAGGGGGCTGCGTGGTGAAGCTTTCTTT. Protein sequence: CASSSRDRGLRGEAFF.